Following are 14 T cell receptor beta chains from one sample sequenced in a study of identical twins. TCRdb analysed the 5' RACE reads with MiXCR anew, one entry per CDR3 protein. Among approximately 1.8 million distinct CDR3 sequences listed, less than 35% were seen once. What was sequenced was cord blood. The receptor source for this set is a newborn girl in good health.

This clonotype was observed a few times. The chain combines TRBV7-9 with TRBJ2-7; 7 bases are shared with TRBD2. The CDR3 is made up of 15 amino acids. Per the germline V gene, CDR1 is SEHNR and CDR2 is FQNEAQ (reference sequence). After removal of 4 bases from V and 0 bases from J, the junction contained 6 bases not matched to a gene. Here the CDR3 reads CASSSRGGSSYEQYF. CDR3 nucleotide sequence: TGTGCCAGCAGCTCCCGGGGAGGGTCCTCCTACGAGCAGTACTTC.

The chain carries TRBV11-2 and TRBJ1-3; D unclear. There are 17 residues in the CDR3. V was trimmed by 5 bases and J by 0 bases, leaving 17 bases between them. CDR1 and CDR2 (germline): SGHAT, FQNNGV. The DNA for the CDR3 is TGTGCCAGCAGCCCGCCCGGTAGACGGGACTCTGGAAACACCATATATTTT. Its translation: CASSPPGRRDSGNTIYF. Combining the CDR3 with reference TRBV11-2 and TRBJ1-3 gives the whole variable domain EAGVAQSPRYKIIEKRQSVAFWCNPISGHATLYWYQQILGQGPKLLIQFQNNGVVDDSQLPKDRFSAERLKGVDSTLKIQPAKLEDSAVYLCASSPPGRRDSGNTIYFGEGSWLTVV.

In this sample, this clonotype turned up many times. The rearrangement joins TRBV9 to TRBJ1-2, with D maybe TRBD1 (6 bases). The V gene lost 3 bases and the J gene lost 8 bases, with 17 bases spanning the gap. The CDR3 sequence is 14 residues long. Germline-derived CDR1 and CDR2 are SGDLS and YYNGEE. The CDR3 nucleotides are TGTGCCAGCAGCGGACATACAGGGACTTGGGGCTACACCTTC. The encoded protein is CASSGHTGTWGYTF. Full variable domain (outside the CDR3, taken from reference TRBV9 and TRBJ1-2): DSGVTQTPKHLITATGQRVTLRCSPRSGDLSVYWYQQSLDQGLQFLIQYYNGEERAKGNILERFSAQQFPDLHSELNLSSLELGDSALYFCASSGHTGTWGYTFGSGTRLTVV.

The rearrangement joins TRBV5-1 to TRBJ1-4; tentatively, D is TRBD1 (6 bases). There are 14 residues in the CDR3. The germline CDR1 and CDR2 sequences are SGHRS and YFSETQ. V lost 0 bases and J lost 8, with 11 bases in between. The CDR3 nucleotides are TGCGCCAGCAGCTTGGGGGGACAAACAGAAAAACTGTTTTTT. Amino acids: CASSLGGQTEKLFF.

The V call is TRBV6-6, the J call TRBJ1-1, with TRBD1 matching over 12 bases. Germline CDR1 MNHNY, CDR2 SVGAGI (reference sequence). The CDR3 is made up of 13 amino acids. The J segment lost 10 bases and the V segment lost 5 bases, leaving 5 bases of the junction unmatched. CDR3 bases: TGTGCCAGCAGTGGGACAGGGGGCTATGGAGCTTTCTTT. It is translated as CASSGTGGYGAFF.

This clonotype showed up just a few times. The CDR3 loop reads CASSVVGRQAPTEAFF. In DNA form, the CDR3 reads TGTGCCAGCAGCGTAGTTGGAAGACAGGCCCCCACTGAAGCTTTCTTT. The chain couples TRBV9 to TRBJ1-1, with TRBD1 as a possible D gene (6 bases). CDR1 and CDR2 from the germline V gene are SGDLS and YYNGEE. Trimming removed 0 bases from V and 4 bases from J, with 16 bases in between. The CDR3 covers 16 residues.

The CDR3 DNA follows: TGCGCCAGCAGCCAAGACCCCGGGGCGGGTTTAGATACGCAGTATTTT. Protein product: CASSQDPGAGLDTQYF. The rearrangement joins TRBV4-1 to TRBJ2-3; D is tentatively TRBD1 or TRBD2 (5 bases each). The CDR3 contains 16 residues. The V gene's germline CDR1 is MGHRA and CDR2 YSYEKL. Trimming took 0 bases from V and 5 from J, leaving 15 bases between them.

V usage is TRBV28 and J usage is TRBJ2-3; TRBD2 aligns across 7 bases. In germline, CDR1 is MDHEN, CDR2 SYDVKM. The CDR3 is 16 amino acids. Trimming at V came to 2 bases and at J to 2 bases, leaving 7 bases not matched to a gene. As DNA, the CDR3 is TGTGCCAGCAGTTTACTTGCGGGAGTGATCACAGATACGCAGTATTTT. Encoded protein: CASSLLAGVITDTQYF.

This rearrangement joins TRBV7-2 to TRBJ2-3; TRBD2 might be the D (5 bases). V shed 1 base and J shed 5 bases, with 10 bases lying between them. Germline CDR1 reads SGHTA; CDR2 reads FQGNSA. The CDR3 is 14 residues long. CDR3 protein: CASSLGISGDTQYF. The CDR3 DNA sequence: TGTGCCAGCAGCTTAGGGATAAGCGGAGATACGCAGTATTTT.

The V and J genes are TRBV6-2 or TRBV6-3 and TRBJ2-2; D is possibly TRBD2 (6 bases). V was shortened by 0 bases and J by 1 base, with 12 bases between the two germline ends. The CDR3 length is 17 residues. Germline assignment: CDR1 MNHEY and CDR2 SVGEGT. CDR3 sequence reads: CASSYSALAMNTGELFF. The CDR3 nucleotides are TGTGCCAGCAGTTACTCGGCACTAGCAATGAACACCGGGGAGCTGTTTTTT.

Ten or more counts support this clonotype. J is TRBJ2-1 and V is TRBV3-1; the match to TRBD2 covers 7 bases. The CDR3 contains 16 residues. CDR1 is LGHDT, CDR2 YNNKEL, per germline (reference sequence). V shed 3 bases and J 0 bases; nucleotides not matched to a gene: 5. The DNA for the CDR3 is TGTGCCAGCAGCCACGTCGGGGGGAGCTCCTACAATGAGCAGTTCTTC. Encoded protein: CASSHVGGSSYNEQFF.

The rearrangement joins TRBV7-9 to TRBJ2-3; no clear D. V gave up 5 bases and J gave up 3 bases, with 24 bases separating them. The germline V gene encodes CDR1 SEHNR and CDR2 FQNEAQ (reference sequence). CDR3 length: 18 amino acids. CDR3 protein: CASSPRRAFLGMTDTQYF. In DNA form, the CDR3 reads TGTGCCAGCAGCCCGCGAAGGGCCTTCCTGGGTATGACAGATACGCAGTATTTT.

A few counts support this clonotype. The chain links TRBV7-2 to TRBJ2-7; 12 bases agree with TRBD2. The CDR3 covers 16 residues. CDR1 is SGHTA, CDR2 FQGNSA, per germline. Trimming took 1 base from V and 4 from J; bases not matched to a gene: 5. CDR3 bases: TGTGCCAGCAGCTTAGTGACTAGCGGGGGAGCATACGAGCAGTACTTC. Translated, it gives CASSLVTSGGAYEQYF.

The chain links TRBV12-3 or TRBV12-4 to TRBJ1-1, with D uncertain. The CDR3 has 14 amino acids. Trimming took off 2 bases at V and 2 bases at J, with 9 bases between the two ends. The DNA of the CDR3 is TGTGCCAGCAGTTTAATGGGGATAAACACTGAAGCTTTCTTT. This encodes CASSLMGINTEAFF.